This TCR beta chain was observed in a study of blood T cells in healthy people across ages. Study results and caveats: Any conclusive comparison of naive versus antigen-experienced cells was prevented by using unsorted PBMCs.

The V end lost 4 bases, the J end lost 4 bases, and 13 bases lay between the germline ends. The CDR3 sequence is 15 residues long. Germline V gives CDR1 MNHEY, CDR2 SVGAGI. Details on this clonotype: Its specificity is not known.

A J-beta primer mix and a sample-barcoded 5' primer were used in a second PCR of roughly 6 to 12 cycles. TCRdb re-called the 5' RACE reads through MiXCR, storing one row per CDR3 protein. The sample yields approximately 820,000 distinct CDR3 sequences, around 42% seen once. The material sequenced was blood. The clonotype originates from a man between 60 and 75 years old in good health. The chain couples TRBV6-5 to TRBJ1-4; a weak D match, TRBD1 (5 bases). CDR3 sequence: CASSFGQGYNEKLFF. The CDR3 DNA follows: TGTGCCAGCAGTTTCGGACAAGGGTATAATGAAAAACTGTTTTTT.